This record looks at one TCR beta chain sequence and its context. Clones were sequenced by immunoSEQ multiplex PCR, and TCRdb holds only the in-frame ones, with some missing. Among 50,000 to 70,000 clones listed, roughly 90% were seen once. This sample was included in a study of technical replicates of blood from several donors. Trimming shortened V by 4 bases and J by 6 bases, and 14 bases separated the two germline ends. This CDR3 comprises 15 residues. Germline-derived CDR1 and CDR2 are SGDLS and YYNGEE. This TCR was recovered from a human donor in good health. Some clones in this sample may be carry-over from other donors' samples. The sample consisted of PBMCs. This rearrangement joins TRBV9 to TRBJ1-6; D possibly corresponds to TRBD1 (5 bases). This CDR3 is CASSPRQFSNSPLHF. In DNA, the CDR3 is TGTGCCAGCAGCCCGAGACAGTTTTCTAATTCACCCCTCCACTTT.